The T cell receptor beta chain under discussion was sequenced for a study of blood T cell repertoires in COVID-19. In the study's own analysis: From reference gene primer amplification, estimates of nucleated cell counts were derived. The protocol was immunoSEQ multiplex PCR, while the TCRdb copy is restricted to in-frame clones and leaves out a portion. The V and J calls and clone size come from that table; D and trimming were worked out from the DNA. The sample holds 150,000 to 200,000 clones, about 85% seen once. Germline CDR1 reads SGHTA; CDR2 reads FQGNSA. The trim removed 11 bases at V and 0 bases at J, leaving 8 bases unmatched. This CDR3 is built from 14 residues. This clone has more than one count but fewer than ten.

The origin of this receptor is an older man with active or convalescent COVID-19. The chain links TRBV7-2 to TRBJ1-1; TRBD1 matches at 8 bases. The sequencing sample was made of peripheral blood. CDR3 sequence (DNA): TGTGCCTATGGACAGGGTCCGATGAACACTGAAGCTTTCTTT. This codes for CAYGQGPMNTEAFF.